This paragraph reports one T cell receptor beta chain. Its antigen is not yet known. No base quality values were provided; no much bigger clone lies one nucleotide off. Receptor amplification or capture employed the immunoSEQ multiplex PCR assay. For the multiplex PCR, a mixture combining 60 forward primers for TCR Vbeta segments and 13 reverse primers for TCR Jbeta segments was used. Amplification of the CDR3 region of rearranged TCR beta genes was performed with a multiplex PCR assay on genomic DNA. Amplified TCR beta libraries were sequenced as 87-base-pair reads on the Illumina HiSeq System. Processing in the source paper ran as follows. A later analysis counted about 80 million unique TCR beta chains across the 600 to 850 repertoires, and roughly 11 million of these chains were shared by at least two donors. To remove PCR and sequencing errors, raw reads were error-corrected and collapsed into unique sequences using a nearest-neighbor algorithm that merged closely related sequences. CDR3 sequences were aligned to IMGT reference sequences to assign V, D and J gene segments. Each retained sequence needed at least a six-nucleotide match to both a V gene segment and a J gene segment. Rearrangements were called productive when the CDR3 lacked stop codons and stayed in frame with V and J; all others were non-productive. CDR3 was defined by IMGT convention, running from the second conserved V-encoded cysteine to the conserved J-encoded phenylalanine. In an earlier analysis of 500 to 650 of the donors, sequences lacking an unambiguous match to a single V gene segment were excluded. In an earlier analysis of several hundred of the donors, V segments were called functional above 56.7% productive rearrangements and were called segregating when the between-donor standard deviation exceeded 5%. A statistical classification framework was built for diagnosing cytomegalovirus status from the catalog of TCR beta chain sequences. V and J gene assignment, in a later analysis, came from comparing TCR nucleotide sequences with IMGT/GENE-DB human TR gene sequences. Using the TCRdist pipeline, a later analysis assigned CDR3 sequences along with most-parsimonious VDJ recombination scenarios. In a later analysis, every TCR beta chain was defined by the combination of its CDR3 amino acid sequence and its V-gene family, and reads without a unique V-gene family were dropped. In a later analysis, 450 to 600 highly shared, low-generation-probability nucleotide sequences were removed to address suspected cross-contamination and a sequencing artifact. A later analysis calculated a clonal expansion index for each public chain from normalized within-repertoire ranks of inferred template counts. In a later analysis, generation probabilities were computed with a VDJ recombination model fitted to out-of-frame rearrangements, and the resulting probabilities were checked against IGoR. Hypergeometric tests were used in a later analysis to score TCR-TCR, TCR-HLA and TCR-CMV co-occurrence, with a repertoire-size bias correction applied to the TCR pairs. To estimate false discovery rates, a later analysis permuted the HLA or CMV assignments 20 times. In a later analysis, co-occurring TCRs were grouped using DBSCAN, and TCRdist sequence similarity was added for clustering within HLA-allele-positive subsets. For co-occurrence clustering, repertoires with fewer than 30,000 or more than 120,000 public chains were excluded, along with five repertoires with anomalous nucleotide sharing. TCRdb obtained this table from immuneACCESS and retained in-frame rearrangements with V and J assigned. These tables miss some clones; where compared with another copy, unresolved V genes account for less than half of the shortfall, and the remainder is unexplained. V, J and clone size reflect that table, while D and trimming were determined from the DNA. Here the sample has 100,000 or so clones; around 79% occur a single time. The ten largest clones add up to around 1.9% of the sample.

CDR1 and CDR2 were assigned from the germline V gene (reference sequence) as LNHDA and SQIVND. V loses 3 bases at its end and J loses 2 bases; junction bases beyond the gene matches: 16. Spanning cysteine to phenylalanine, the CDR3 consists of 19 amino acids. The sequence is cut down to CDR3 DNA, 57 bases in frame from base 1. The sample belongs to a study of cytomegalovirus exposure and HLA in healthy donors (dated by TCRdb to 2016 to 2017). At the level of the whole study: An earlier analysis of some 550 of the donors reported more than 250 Gb of sequence data and 117 million unique TCR beta sequences from about 200 million T cells. An early release that covered about 600 HLA-typed donors contained approximately 320 gigabases of sequencing data and tens of millions of unique TCR sequences. Among the roughly 390 genotyped donors, approximately 77% belonged to the genetic ancestry cluster associated with self-reported Caucasian donors. The study aimed to test whether signatures of past pathogen exposure could be identified by cataloging public T cell receptors. Using immunosequencing, the study profiled T cell repertoires from around 670 subjects and related those repertoires to cytomegalovirus serostatus. A separate validation cohort of about 110 different subjects was used in addition to the approximately 700-subject first cohort. The study combined high-throughput TCR immunosequencing, statistical association of individual TCRs with disease status, and machine learning to predict cytomegalovirus infection status. A later analysis re-analyzed previously published TCR beta repertoires from about 600 donors and added high-resolution HLA genotyping to study TCR occurrence patterns. In the later analysis, no new phenotypic data were used to find candidate immune exposures; instead, reliance was placed on TCR beta sequences and their occurrence across donors. An earlier analysis of 500 to 650 of the donors applied high-throughput TCR beta sequencing to assess whether each TCR beta V gene segment acted as functional or pseudogenic. Donor age, sex, ethnicity and CMV serostatus were collected together with the repertoire data. In a later genetic analysis, genome-wide SNP genotypes for about 65% of the roughly 670 donors were used, and that subset was treated as a discovery cohort. All discovery cohort repertoires had been generated using a single sequencing platform. HLA typing covered class I and class II loci at four-digit resolution. The number of donors typed differed by locus, with about 629-630 for A, B, C, DRB1 and DQB1, 522 for DQA1, some 570 for DPA1, and over 400 for DPB1. Because of strong linkage in the cohort, roughly 5 DR-DQ haplotypes were treated as single units for association and clustering. Across roughly 420 genotyped donors of the cohort, an average of about 240,000 unique TCR beta nucleotide sequences per donor were sequenced, and roughly a sixth of those sequences were non-productive. The research as a whole found: According to the authors, the approach could potentially be generalized to other disease states and immunological phenotypes. Most CMV-associated TCR beta chains appeared to be HLA-restricted in a later analysis, and the HLA associations seemed to be driven largely by CMV exposure. In a later analysis, HLA-associated TCR beta chains were found to be more clonally expanded and to have lower generation probabilities than equally common non-associated chains. An earlier analysis of approximately 600 of the donors showed that most TCR beta V segments appeared in productive rearrangements either about 90% or about 30% of the time, which broadly matched IMGT annotations. Across donors, most TCR sequences were observed very rarely, whereas some public TCRs were present in many individuals. A group of highly shared sequence variants was considered likely to be a technical artifact of the sequencing pipeline. A total of 150 or so TCR beta chains were listed by the study as associated with cytomegalovirus. In this cohort, only TCR beta chains were sequenced, and detectable features were limited by the absence of alpha or paired-chain data. Because HLA typing was unavailable for some donors at each locus, only the typed subset was used in association tests. A later genetic analysis reported fewer N-insertions in productive TCRs among donors in an Asian-associated ancestry cluster than the approximately 700-donor mean. A further reported finding was that TCR beta sequences accurately predicted the HLA-A and HLA-B alleles for most subjects in the first cohort. Assigning TCR associations to individual alleles was difficult when HLA alleles, especially DR and DQ, strongly co-occurred. V-gene and J-gene trimming of TCR beta chains was associated with a missense DCLRE1C variant in a later genetic analysis, and the association was replicated in an independent cohort. A few of the identified cytomegalovirus-associated TCR beta chains were confirmed in vitro to be specific for cytomegalovirus antigens. The only immune exposure information available for the cohort was CMV serostatus. In a later analysis, about 16,000 TCR beta sequences were associated with specific HLA alleles at a false discovery rate of 0.05. Linkage disequilibrium might explain the correlated functional status among segregating V segments, but an unknown experimental factor could not be excluded. In a later analysis, the rate of TCR association differed among HLA loci, with DRB1 alleles having the most associated TCRs and HLA-C alleles having the fewest. Some IMGT-functional V segments, including TRBV6-2 and TRBV6-3, could not be told apart with the 87-base-pair reads, so those segments were excluded. Presence/absence analyses assumed roughly uniform sequencing depth across donors, an assumption that may not hold. The classifier was reported to diagnose cytomegalovirus status with high specificity and sensitivity in both the original cohort and the validation cohort. The earlier analysis of some 540 of the donors excluded some 16 rarely observed V segments, including chromosome 9 orphons, because counts were too low. A later analysis reported that several top co-occurrence clusters appeared linked to parvovirus B19, influenza, CMV and Epstein-Barr virus.

The cohort was made up of approximately 700 healthy bone marrow donors. All cohort members were sampled while nominally healthy, although unrecorded immune exposures were likely present. The donor was CMV seronegative and belonged to the group of under 400 seronegative cohort members. Each donor provided a peripheral blood sample, and peripheral blood mononuclear cells were used for TCR beta sequencing. The Qiagen DNeasy Blood Extraction Kit was used to extract genomic DNA from the blood cell samples. The sequenced sample was PBMCs. The source is a woman between 40 and 50 years old in good health and CMV-seronegative. This chain is built from TRBV19 and TRBJ2-7; 10 of the junction bases match TRBD2. The DNA reads TGTGCCAGTAGTATCGTAATCTTGCGGGGGACTAGCGAGACCTACGAGCAGTACTTC. It encodes CASSIVILRGTSETYEQYF. With the portions outside the CDR3 filled from the reference TRBV19 and TRBJ2-7 genes, the complete variable region becomes DGGITQSPKYLFRKEGQNVTLSCEQNLNHDAMYWYRQDPGQGLRLIYYSQIVNDFQKGDIAEGYSVSREKKESFPLTVTSAQKNPTAFYLCASSIVILRGTSETYEQYFGPGTRLTVT.